A single sample gave rise to the 8 T cell receptor beta chains below, sequenced in a study of shared clonotypes between healthy human individuals. Clones were sequenced by immunoSEQ multiplex PCR, and TCRdb holds only the in-frame ones, with some missing. Found here are roughly 700,000 clones, approximately 79% of them singletons; the top ten hold around 1.6%. Material for sequencing was memory CD4+ T cells sorted from blood. Specified subset: CD45RA-negative fraction. These receptors were obtained from a woman under 40 in good health.

The chain recombines TRBV19 with TRBJ1-2; 7 bases are shared with TRBD1. V shed 4 bases and J 4 bases; nucleotides not matched to a gene: 12. The germline gives CDR1 LNHDA, CDR2 SQIVND (reference sequence). The CDR3 spans 16 residues. The CDR3 sequence: CASSRDSYSDAYGYTF. In DNA form, the CDR3 reads TGTGCCAGTAGTAGGGACAGCTATTCGGACGCCTATGGCTACACCTTC. The full variable domain, its missing parts supplied by reference TRBV19 and TRBJ1-2, is DGGITQSPKYLFRKEGQNVTLSCEQNLNHDAMYWYRQDPGQGLRLIYYSQIVNDFQKGDIAEGYSVSREKKESFPLTVTSAQKNPTAFYLCASSRDSYSDAYGYTFGSGTRLTVV.

Worth noting for this clone: It is likely a read error: a sequence one base away is far more abundant. Within the sample, other DNA sequences also encode this same CDR3. This rearrangement joins TRBV5-1 to TRBJ2-1; the match to TRBD2 covers 7 bases. In germline, CDR1 is SGHRS, CDR2 YFSETQ. The V segment lost 0 bases and the J segment 4 bases; nucleotides outside the gene matches: 4. The CDR3 extends over 15 amino acids. CDR3 in DNA: TGCGCCAGCAGCTTGGCTAGCGGAAGTTACAATGAGCAGTTCTTC. This codes for CASSLASGSYNEQFF.

The rearrangement joins TRBV19 to TRBJ2-3; 12 positions match TRBD2. CDR3 length: 16 residues. In germline, CDR1 is LNHDA, CDR2 SQIVND (reference sequence). V was pared by 6 bases and J by 0 bases, with 4 bases of the junction left unmatched. The CDR3 nucleotides are TGTGCCAGTAGCCCGACTAGCGGGAGAAGCACAGATACGCAGTATTTT. This encodes CASSPTSGRSTDTQYF.

This sequence joins TRBV10-3 and TRBJ1-1, with unresolved D. Germline CDR1 and CDR2: ENHRY and SYGVKD. The CDR3 runs to 15 residues. Trimming removed 3 bases from V and 0 bases from J, with 11 bases in between. The DNA for the CDR3 is TGTGCCATCAGTGATAGGACTGTGATGAACACTGAAGCTTTCTTT. It yields the protein CAISDRTVMNTEAFF.

This clone is a singleton in its sample. The rearrangement uses TRBV21-1 and TRBJ2-3; TRBD1, the table's D call, lacks a check against the DNA. TRBV21-1 is given as a pseudogene. CDR3 size: 16 residues. The CDR3 DNA is TGTGCCAGCAGCAAAGGATTAGGGGCCAGCACAGATACGCAGTATTTT. Protein: CASSKGLGASTDTQYF.

DNA for the CDR3: TGTGCCAGCAGTGAAATCGTGACAGATACGCAGTATTTT. It is translated as CASSEIVTDTQYF. The rearrangement links TRBV6-4 to TRBJ2-3; unclear D gene. This CDR3 is 13 amino acids long. In germline, CDR1 is MRHNA, CDR2 SNTAGT. Deletions cut 3 bases from V and 3 bases from J, with 7 bases between.

The chain couples TRBV5-1 to TRBJ1-5; the D is unclear. The CDR3 consists of 15 residues. Trimming pared 5 bases from V and 4 bases from J, leaving 16 bases between. The germline CDR1 and CDR2 sequences are SGHRS and YFSETQ. The DNA of the CDR3 is TGCGCCAGCAGACCAATGCCGAATCAGAATCAGCCCCAGCATTTT. Translating gives CASRPMPNQNQPQHF.

The chain has TRBV7-9 and TRBJ2-7, with 7 nucleotides matching TRBD1. The CDR3 is made up of 14 amino acids. V trimming: 11 bases; J trimming: 5 bases; junction bases outside the gene matches: 15. From germline, CDR1 is SEHNR and CDR2 FQNEAQ (reference sequence). The chain's CDR3 is CAETEGANPHEQYF. CDR3 in DNA: TGTGCCGAAACCGAGGGGGCAAACCCCCACGAGCAGTACTTC.